This T cell receptor (beta chain) appears in the sequencing data of a study of T-cell memory formation after mild COVID-19. Whole-study results and caveats: Researchers report contracting CD4+ clones mostly in CM and EM, with CD8+ clones in EMRA. Clones contracting day 15 to 85 were balanced CD4/CD8; later expanders leaned CD4+.

In regard to this clonotype: Its antigen remains unidentified.

One entry per CDR3 protein results from TCRdb running MiXCR on the 5' RACE reads. The table has about 290,000 distinct CDR3 sequences, 15% to 20% seen once. The source material was PBMCs or a T cell subset sorted from them (not recorded which). The receptor was derived from a man younger than 30 who had mild COVID-19 (a few samples of this study predate the infection). Cell type and time point are not known.

The CDR3 sequence is CASSPGQGSDTQYF. The CDR3 bases are TGTGCCAGCAGCCCCGGACAGGGCTCAGATACGCAGTATTTT. The chain uses TRBV5-8 and TRBJ2-3, with TRBD1 matching over 8 bases. From germline, CDR1 is SGHTS and CDR2 YDEGEE. The CDR3 totals 14 residues. V lost 4 bases to trimming and J lost 4 bases; unmatched junction nucleotides: 5.